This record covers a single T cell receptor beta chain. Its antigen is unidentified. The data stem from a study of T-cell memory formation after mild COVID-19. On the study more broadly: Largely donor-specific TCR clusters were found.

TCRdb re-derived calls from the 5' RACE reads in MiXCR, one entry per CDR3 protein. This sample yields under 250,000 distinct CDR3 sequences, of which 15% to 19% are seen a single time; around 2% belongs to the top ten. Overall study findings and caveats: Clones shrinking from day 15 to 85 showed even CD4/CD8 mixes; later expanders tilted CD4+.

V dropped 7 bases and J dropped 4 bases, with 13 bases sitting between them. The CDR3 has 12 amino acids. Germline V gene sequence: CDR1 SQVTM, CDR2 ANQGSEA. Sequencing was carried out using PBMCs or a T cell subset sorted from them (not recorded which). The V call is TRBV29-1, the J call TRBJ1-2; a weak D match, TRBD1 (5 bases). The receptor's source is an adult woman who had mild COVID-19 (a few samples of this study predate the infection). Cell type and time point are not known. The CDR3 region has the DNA TGCAGCGGCCGGGACCTACGCTATGGCTACACCTTC. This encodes CSGRDLRYGYTF.